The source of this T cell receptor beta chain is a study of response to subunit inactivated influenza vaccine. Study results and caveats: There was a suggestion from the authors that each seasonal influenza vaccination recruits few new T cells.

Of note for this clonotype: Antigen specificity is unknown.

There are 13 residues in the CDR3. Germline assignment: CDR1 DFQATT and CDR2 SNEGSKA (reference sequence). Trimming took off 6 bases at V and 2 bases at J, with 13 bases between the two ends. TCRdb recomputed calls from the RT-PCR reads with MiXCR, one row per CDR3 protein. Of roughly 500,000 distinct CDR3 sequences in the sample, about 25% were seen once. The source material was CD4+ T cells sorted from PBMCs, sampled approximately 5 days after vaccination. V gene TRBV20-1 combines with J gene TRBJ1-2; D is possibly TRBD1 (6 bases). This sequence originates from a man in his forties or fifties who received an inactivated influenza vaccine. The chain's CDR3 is CSASDRFNYGYTF. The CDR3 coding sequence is TGCAGTGCATCGGACAGATTCAACTATGGCTACACCTTC.